A selection of T cell receptor beta chains follows, all from one sample in a study of blood T cell repertoires in COVID-19. Method: immunoSEQ multiplex PCR; TCRdb's copy keeps in-frame clones and lacks some. Found here are about 360,000 clones, less than 90% of them singletons; the top ten hold less than 9%. The source material was peripheral blood. Receptor source: a woman aged 55-69 years with COVID-19, enrolled during active disease. Each CDR3 is given with its conserved first and last residue.

V gene,CDR3 protein
TRBV6-5,CASSYNSGGPYEQYF
TRBV5-4,CASSPLQGRDQETQYF
TRBV5-4,CASTLWGTGAKNIQYF
TRBV2,CASSDLDRGFTYEQYF
TRBV11-2,CASSLVGPQETQYF
TRBV10-3,CAISESTQGRGQPQHF
TRBV5-1,CASSLAGTDTQYF
TRBV15,CATSRDRGEKLFF
TRBV4-1,CASSQDQYRGSAGNTIYF
TRBV30,CATDRGPRQPQHF
TRBV5-1,CASSLAGWRDTGELFF
TRBV30,CAWSVSLKRAQETQYF
TRBV27,CASSLDRGYEKLFF
TRBV6-5,CASFRTGKAYEQYF
TRBV19,CASRLGGQETQYF
TRBV5-1,CASSYGLALSTDTQYF
TRBV6-6,CASRWGTGSGNEQFF
TRBV7-2,CASSSLGRGGNYEQYF
TRBV21-1,CASSKGRWRARMNTEAFF
TRBV2,CASDAQGANGNTIYF
TRBV4-2,CASSQRGLYTDTQYF
TRBV6-5,CASSLGTVFNEQYF
TRBV7-3,CASSLRGQGALGNTEAFF
TRBV19,CASSFRDRGIYEQYF
TRBV11-2,CASSLGSSGNTIYF
TRBV4-2,CASSQEYGGVYGYTF
TRBV4-3,CASSQQALQGAAGNTIYF
TRBV7-9,CASSPLGKHSSTDTQYF
TRBV9,CASSPKLELNTGELFF
TRBV14,CASSHIKTGAGDGYTF
TRBV29-1,CSVEDSDTEAFF
TRBV7-2,CASSQDRGETQYF
TRBV4-1,CASSRQGQDGYTF
TRBV9,CASSVVPRGVEQYF
TRBV18,CASSPNERGQGQF
TRBV5-1,CASSSDSSYEQYF
TRBV10-3,CAISEDGLTSGYGYTF
TRBV7-2,CASSSRTGYTGELFF
TRBV4-3,CASSSPGQGRGNTIYF
TRBV3-1/TRBV3-2,CASSPRGGWEQYF
TRBV7-2,CASSGTSGTDTQYF
TRBV7-3,CARFQGVHNSGNTIYF
TRBV29-1,CSVEDRGWEQYF
TRBV5-4,CASSLGGSGSSYEQYF
TRBV5-6,CASSLRRLSGQYF
TRBV5-1,CASSVEAAYGYTF
TRBV7-9,CAHRRVGTEAFF
TRBV7-3,CASSLLAGGINEQYF